The 12 T cell receptor beta chains given below trace back to one sample, sequenced in a study of spatial heterogeneity in lung cancer. TCRdb re-called the 5' RACE reads through MiXCR, storing one row per CDR3 protein. The table includes tens of thousands of distinct CDR3 sequences, about 7% detected once. This sample's time point: sample taken at primary tumor resection. The sequencing used PBMCs, collected at surgery. These TCRs come from a female donor with early-stage non-small cell lung cancer.

This clonotype was counted ten times or more. The gene calls are TRBV5-1 and TRBJ1-1; 10 bases match TRBD1. CDR1 is SGHRS and CDR2 is YFSETQ in the germline V gene. J gave up 1 base and V 4 bases, and 7 bases lay outside the gene matches. The CDR3 runs 16 residues. The DNA for the CDR3 is TGCGCCAGCAGCCCCCGGACAGGGGGAGGGAACACTGAAGCTTTCTTT. It yields the protein CASSPRTGGGNTEAFF.

This clonotype was picked up a small number of times. The J gene is TRBJ2-2, the V gene TRBV7-2, with D perhaps TRBD1 (6 bases). This CDR3 contains 15 residues. From germline, CDR1 is SGHTA and CDR2 FQGNSA. Trimming removed 5 bases at V and 9 bases at J, with 19 bases between. The CDR3 DNA follows: TGTGCCAGCAGCATGCAGACAGGTTATCCCCGGGAGCTGTTTTTT. The encoded protein is CASSMQTGYPRELFF.

The sample holds many counts of this clonotype. This rearrangement joins TRBV20-1 to TRBJ1-1; D call uncertain. The germline V and J ends were trimmed by 3 bases and 2 bases, with 10 bases remaining between them. Germline CDR1 and CDR2: DFQATT and SNEGSKA (reference sequence). The CDR3 runs to 13 residues. CDR3: CSASRRINTEAFF. Here the CDR3 DNA reads TGCAGTGCTAGCCGTAGAATAAACACTGAAGCTTTCTTT.

Ten or more counts support this clonotype. The chain is built from TRBV9 and TRBJ2-7; D gene ambiguous. CDR3 length equals 13 residues. Trimming pared 3 bases from V and 0 bases from J, leaving 7 bases between. The germline CDR1 and CDR2 sequences are SGDLS and YYNGEE. The CDR3 region is CASSGQSSYEQYF. CDR3 nucleotides: TGTGCCAGCAGCGGCCAATCCTCCTACGAGCAGTACTTC.

This clonotype was observed a handful of times. This rearrangement joins TRBV19 to TRBJ2-7, with D possibly matching TRBD1 (6 bases). V was clipped by 4 bases and J by 2 bases, with 18 bases between them. The CDR3 extends over 16 amino acids. Germline V CDR1 and CDR2: LNHDA, SQIVND (reference sequence). The CDR3 sequence is CASSTYRENTPYEQYF. The CDR3 nucleotides read TGTGCCAGTAGTACTTACAGGGAAAATACTCCCTACGAGCAGTACTTC.

In this sample, this clonotype turned up many times. The chain combines TRBV7-9 with TRBJ2-5; D unclear. Germline V lookup: CDR1 SEHNR, CDR2 FQNEAQ (reference sequence). The CDR3 runs to 12 residues. The ends were cut back, 6 bases at V and 2 bases at J, with 7 bases in the middle. Here the CDR3 reads CASSPTQETQYF. CDR3 DNA sequence: TGTGCCAGCAGTCCCACTCAAGAGACCCAGTACTTC.

In this sample, this clonotype turned up many times. This chain joins TRBV11-2 and TRBJ2-7; 7 nucleotides align to TRBD1. Per the germline V gene, CDR1 is SGHAT and CDR2 is FQNNGV. This CDR3 spans 17 amino acids. J gave up 7 bases and V 5 bases, and 20 bases lay outside the gene matches. The CDR3 protein is CASSPSLNRGYTGEQYF. The CDR3 bases are TGTGCCAGCAGCCCATCTCTTAACAGGGGATATACGGGGGAGCAGTACTTC.

This clonotype was recorded at least ten times. The chain combines TRBV18 with TRBJ2-7; D may correspond to TRBD1 or TRBD2 (6 bases each). The CDR3 extends over 12 amino acids. V gave up 6 bases and J gave up 5 bases, with 11 bases separating them. Germline V gene data show CDR1 as KGHSH and CDR2 as LQKENI. The CDR3 nucleotides are TGTGCCAGCTCCCTCGGGGGCCACGAGCAGTACTTC. Translating it yields CASSLGGHEQYF.

This clonotype has ten or more counts. CDR3 amino acids: CASSIGGVSNTGELFF. CDR3 in DNA: TGTGCCAGCAGTATCGGGGGCGTCTCGAACACCGGGGAGCTGTTTTTT. The chain joins TRBV28 to TRBJ2-2; D possibly uses TRBD1 or TRBD2 (6 bases each). V lost 5 bases and J lost 0, with 13 bases in between. Germline V lookup: CDR1 MDHEN, CDR2 SYDVKM. The CDR3 loop spans 16 amino acids.

This clonotype was observed a few times. The chain links TRBV9 to TRBJ2-2, with D perhaps TRBD2 (6 bases). V gave up 4 bases and J gave up 8 bases, with 18 bases separating them. CDR1 and CDR2 (germline): SGDLS, YYNGEE. The CDR3 runs to 15 residues. The CDR3 spells CASSPLSVEGGELFF. The CDR3 coding sequence is TGTGCCAGCAGCCCCCTCTCGGTGGAGGGGGGGGAGCTGTTTTTT.

This clonotype occurred many times. This chain links TRBV16 with TRBJ1-5; D is ambiguous. This CDR3 contains 16 residues. The germline V gene encodes CDR1 KGHSY and CDR2 FQNENV. Trimming shortened V by 3 bases and J by 2 bases, and 14 bases separated the two germline ends. The CDR3 DNA is TGTGCCAGCAGCCACCCTCCGGGATACGGCAATCAGCCCCAGCATTTT. This codes for CASSHPPGYGNQPQHF.

This clonotype turned up a few times. This rearrangement joins TRBV2 to TRBJ2-7, with D possibly TRBD1 on 6 matching bases. This CDR3 has 14 amino acids. The V gene's germline CDR1 is SNHLY and CDR2 FYNNEI. With 3 bases removed from V and 6 bases from J, the gap between germline ends came to 15 bases. The CDR3 DNA reads as TGTGCCAGCAGTGAGTTGCTGGGGGCGAGCGAGCAGTACTTC. It translates to CASSELLGASEQYF. The full variable domain, rest sourced from reference TRBV2 and TRBJ2-7, is EPEVTQTPSHQVTQMGQEVILRCVPISNHLYFYWYRQILGQKVEFLVSFYNNEISEKSEIFDDQFSVERPDGSNFTLKIRSTKLEDSAMYFCASSELLGASEQYFGPGTRLTVT.